The 14 T cell receptor beta chains below come from one sample, sequenced in a study of TIL therapy for anti-PD-1-resistant metastatic lung cancer. Time point: pre-treatment sample, taken before nivolumab and TIL therapy. The libraries were made with immunoSEQ v3. Sequencing used immunoSEQ multiplex PCR; TCRdb keeps in-frame clones, though not all of them. The sample records roughly 46,000 clones, 65% to 90% being singletons. Specimen: blood, collected at baseline. These receptors originate from a person aged 25-79 years with non-small cell lung cancer.

The rearrangement joins TRBV21-1 to TRBJ1-6; the DNA was not used to check the table's D call, TRBD1. TRBV21-1 is a documented pseudogene. CDR3 length equals 15 residues. The CDR3: CASSKGKQGHSPLHF. CDR3 nucleotide sequence: TGTGCCAGCAGCAAAGGAAAACAGGGCCATTCACCCCTCCACTTT.

This clone was counted between two and nine times. The chain carries TRBV4-3 and TRBJ2-1, with D perhaps TRBD1 or TRBD2 (5 bases each). The CDR3 extends over 16 amino acids. CDR1 is LGHNA and CDR2 is YSLEER in the germline V gene. The V end lost 1 base, the J end lost 4 bases, and 14 bases lay between the germline ends. CDR3 residues: CASSQVLGGQYNEQFF. The CDR3 bases are TGCGCCAGCAGCCAAGTACTAGGCGGACAATACAATGAGCAGTTCTTC.

This clone occurred once. This chain joins TRBV10-3 and TRBJ1-2; 7 positions agree with TRBD1. Per the germline V gene, CDR1 is ENHRY and CDR2 is SYGVKD. This CDR3 has 14 residues. The J segment lost 6 bases and the V segment lost 2 bases, leaving 6 bases of the junction unmatched. The CDR3 nucleotides are TGTGCCATCAGTGAGATTCGGCAGGGGGATGGCTACACCTTC. Its protein product is CAISEIRQGDGYTF.

The chain recombines TRBV6-2 or TRBV6-3 with TRBJ2-7; 8 bases align to TRBD1. This CDR3 has 15 residues. V shed 4 bases, J shed 3 bases, and the junction held 8 bases outside the gene matches. Germline CDR1 is MNHEY and CDR2 is SVGEGT. The CDR3 bases are TGTGCCAGCAGTTGGAAGCCAGGGACAGGCTACGAGCAGTACTTC. Its protein product is CASSWKPGTGYEQYF.

The chain joins TRBV6-2 or TRBV6-3 to TRBJ1-5; no firm D call. The CDR3 is 13 residues long. Looked up from germline, CDR1 is MNHEY and CDR2 is SVGEGT. V was cut by 5 bases and J by 3 bases, with 8 bases left in between. The CDR3 spells CASSGGNNQPQHF. The CDR3 nucleotides are TGTGCCAGCAGTGGCGGGAACAATCAGCCCCAGCATTTT.

This chain links TRBV5-1 with TRBJ1-6, with D possibly matching TRBD1 (5 bases). Deletions cut 7 bases from V and 8 bases from J, with 13 bases between. CDR1 and CDR2 from the germline V gene are SGHRS and YFSETQ. The CDR3 spans 13 residues. The CDR3 protein is CASRGDLDSPLHF. The CDR3 coding sequence is TGCGCCAGCCGAGGGGATCTTGATTCACCCCTCCACTTT.

J is TRBJ1-3 and V is TRBV6-6, with D perhaps TRBD1 (5 bases). V was shortened by 2 bases and J by 0 bases, with 8 bases between the two germline ends. The length of the CDR3 is 15 residues. CDR1 and CDR2 (germline): MNHNY, SVGAGI (reference sequence). CDR3: CASSYRGSSGNTIYF. The CDR3 bases are TGTGCCAGCAGTTACCGGGGGAGCTCTGGAAACACCATATATTTT.

The chain is built from TRBV7-2 and TRBJ2-2; D may be TRBD1 (6 bases). V was trimmed by 3 bases and J by 4 bases, leaving 9 bases between them. Looked up from germline, CDR1 is SGHTA and CDR2 is FQGNSA. This CDR3 has 14 amino acids. The CDR3 spells CASSLRQVTGELFF. As DNA, the CDR3 is TGTGCCAGCAGCTTGAGACAGGTCACCGGGGAGCTGTTTTTT.

V usage is TRBV7-9 and J usage is TRBJ2-5; D might be TRBD1 (6 bases). V was cut by 4 bases and J by 5 bases, with 17 bases left in between. Germline loops: CDR1 SEHNR, CDR2 FQNEAQ (reference sequence). CDR3 length equals 15 residues. This chain's CDR3 is CASSSRYTGSETQYF. CDR3 bases: TGTGCCAGCAGCTCACGTTATACAGGGTCGGAGACCCAGTACTTC.

V and J are TRBV9 and TRBJ2-1, with TRBD1 as a possible D gene (5 bases). CDR1 is SGDLS, CDR2 YYNGEE, per germline. The CDR3 covers 14 residues. The ends were cut back, 0 bases at V and 7 bases at J, with 11 bases in the middle. CDR3 nucleotides: TGTGCCAGCAGCGTAGGGGGCACTCGAAATGAGCAGTTCTTC. This encodes CASSVGGTRNEQFF. The variable domain in full, completed from reference TRBV9 and TRBJ2-1, reads DSGVTQTPKHLITATGQRVTLRCSPRSGDLSVYWYQQSLDQGLQFLIQYYNGEERAKGNILERFSAQQFPDLHSELNLSSLELGDSALYFCASSVGGTRNEQFFGPGTRLTVL.

V gene TRBV5-8 combines with J gene TRBJ2-7; 7 bases are shared with TRBD1. CDR1 and CDR2 from the germline V gene are SGHTS and YDEGEE. This CDR3 comprises 14 residues. V was pared by 3 bases and J by 3 bases, with 6 bases of the junction left unmatched. In DNA, the CDR3 is TGTGCCAGCAGCTCCGGGACAGATTACTACGAGCAGTACTTC. It encodes CASSSGTDYYEQYF.

This clone has only a few counts. This sequence joins TRBV19 and TRBJ1-5; no definite D call. Germline V gene lookup returns CDR1 LNHDA and CDR2 SQIVND (reference sequence). The V end lost 3 bases, the J end lost 7 bases, and 10 bases lay between the germline ends. The CDR3 is 13 amino acids. In DNA, the CDR3 is TGTGCCAGTAGTATTAGGGCTGAACAGCCCCAGCATTTT. Protein: CASSIRAEQPQHF.

The V and J genes are TRBV11-2 and TRBJ2-3; D gene uncertain. This CDR3 has 13 residues. Trimming cost V 5 bases and J 1 base, with 7 bases left between them. CDR1 and CDR2 (germline): SGHAT, FQNNGV. The DNA for the CDR3 is TGTGCCAGCAGCCGATCGCGCACAGATACGCAGTATTTT. Its translation: CASSRSRTDTQYF.

The rearrangement links TRBV10-3 to TRBJ2-7; TRBD1 or TRBD2 may be the D gene (5 bases each). The length of the CDR3 is 15 residues. Trimming stripped 0 bases from V and 4 bases from J, with 13 bases between. In germline, CDR1 is ENHRY, CDR2 SYGVKD. As DNA, the CDR3 is TGTGCCATCAGTGAGTCAGGGACCGTTCAATACGAGCAGTACTTC. The encoded protein is CAISESGTVQYEQYF.